One sample yielded the 2 T cell receptor beta chains listed below, sequenced in a study of T-cell reconstitution after alpha-beta-depleted transplantation in children. Construction of the TCRbeta library involved unique molecular identifiers. Each CDR3 protein is one row after TCRdb ran MiXCR on the PCR reads. The sample has 490,000 or so distinct CDR3 sequences, under 15% seen once. Sequenced material: PBMCs from the stem cell graft donor, taken from the stem cell graft. Every receptor here comes from a human donor who donated a stem cell graft to a child with combined immunodeficiency.

This clonotype occurred once. A read error is possible here, since a much larger clone lies one base away. The CDR3 sequence is CASGFGDNKQFF. In DNA form, the CDR3 reads TGTGCTAGTGGTTTTGGGGACAATAAGCAGTTCTTC. The chain joins TRBV12-5 to TRBJ2-1, with D perhaps matching TRBD1 (6 bases). This CDR3 is 12 amino acids long. Germline V lookup: CDR1 LGHNT, CDR2 FRNRAP.

This clonotype occurred a few times. This chain links TRBV5-1 with TRBJ2-1, with TRBD2 matching 8 bases. The CDR3 loop spans 17 amino acids. The germline V gene has CDR1 SGHRS and CDR2 YFSETQ. Unmatched junction bases numbered 5, after V lost 0 bases and J lost 0 bases. The CDR3 here is CASSLASGGSSYNEQFF. In DNA, the CDR3 is TGCGCCAGCAGCTTGGCTTCGGGGGGGAGCTCCTACAATGAGCAGTTCTTC.